This is a list of T cell receptor beta chains from one sample in a study of blood T cell repertoires in COVID-19. The table came from immunoSEQ multiplex PCR; TCRdb's copy has only in-frame clones and leaves some out. Here the sample spans roughly 250,000 clones, roughly 84% being singletons. The sample consisted of peripheral blood. The source of these receptors is a woman aged 40 to 50 who had recovered from COVID-19. Each CDR3 is given with its conserved first and last residue.

TRBV11-1,CASSPGLAEYNEQFF
TRBV20-1,CSARDSYEQYF
TRBV5-6,CASSLAKRGAPYEQYF
TRBV6-5,CASTGGVLDEQYF
TRBV5-4,CASSDRQGTANYGYTF
TRBV6-2/TRBV6-3,CASSRLDRSTNEKLFF
TRBV20-1,CSGQVTDTQYF
TRBV5-3,CARSLPRGRVSGELFF
TRBV2,CASSQHRGIHDTEAFF
TRBV11-3,CASSFERGSTDTQYF
TRBV7-6,CASSYSGAIRNTGELFF
TRBV30,CAWNNDRAGYGYTF
TRBV29-1,CSAEQGADTQYF
TRBV9,CASSSRLDYTF
TRBV19,CASSIQGRGTEAFF
TRBV19,CASSLGGTGSYEQYF
TRBV5-1,CASSGGQRGNTEAFF
TRBV29-1,CSVVAGAGQGGNEQYF
TRBV7-9,CASSLGVSREQPRDEQYF
TRBV19,CASTTGLRSGNTIYF
TRBV5-4,CASSIPLGDGYTF
TRBV19,CASNVDRGNYGYTF
TRBV11-2,CASSLDRARAGEQYF
TRBV6-5,CASSYSGGQGTDTQYF
TRBV2,CASSEGAGSTEAFF
TRBV29-1,CSVVGTGVTDTQYF
TRBV11-3,CASSLHSGRESGNTIYF
TRBV16,CASSENRGLYNEQFF
TRBV6-5,CASSPPPGRDGEQYF
TRBV7-3,CASSLSGSSPYNEQFF
TRBV2,CASRPGTGGSYEQYF
TRBV7-3,CASIPRRVGNQPQHF
TRBV6-1,CASSETGTGGYEQYF
TRBV3-1/TRBV3-2,CASSPNRGDRFSGANVLTF
TRBV11-2,CATRQAEGNTIYF
TRBV7-2,CASSLVSGLAGGPEQYF
TRBV24-1,CATRSTGAGEETQYF
TRBV12-3/TRBV12-4,CASSWTGVEAFF
TRBV21-1,CASSKERGGRPVYNEQFF
TRBV5-6,CASSSPWGHAEAFF
TRBV30,CAWSTQSNSNQPQHF
TRBV15,CATSRPRETQYF
TRBV5-5,CASSLGLSVNTEAFF
TRBV5-1,CATGLAGGPPTGELFF
TRBV29-1,CSVDDLRDRGQLNYGYTF
TRBV18,CASSPFMEVGNGYTF
TRBV4-2,CASSQVGSRGQETQYF
TRBV5-8,CASSLTLGLDTGELFF
TRBV2,CASRSPGPYEQYF
TRBV29-1,CSVGRGRGANEKLFF